This T cell receptor beta chain is drawn from a study of blood T cell repertoires in COVID-19. Assay: immunoSEQ multiplex PCR; the TCRdb copy retains only in-frame clones and omits some. The top ten clones hold 36% of a sample with about 80,000 clones, roughly four fifths of them seen once. The ends were cut back, 3 bases at V and 4 bases at J, with 16 bases in the middle. This CDR3 spans 16 amino acids. The germline V gene has CDR1 SNHLY and CDR2 FYNNEI. The chain has TRBV2 and TRBJ2-1; a possible D gene is TRBD1 (5 bases). The sequencing input was peripheral blood. The receptor was isolated from a woman in her 70s with acute or convalescent COVID-19. The CDR3 loop reads CASSEQGRVGYNEQFF. CDR3 coding DNA: TGTGCCAGCAGTGAGCAGGGCAGGGTGGGGTACAATGAGCAGTTCTTC.